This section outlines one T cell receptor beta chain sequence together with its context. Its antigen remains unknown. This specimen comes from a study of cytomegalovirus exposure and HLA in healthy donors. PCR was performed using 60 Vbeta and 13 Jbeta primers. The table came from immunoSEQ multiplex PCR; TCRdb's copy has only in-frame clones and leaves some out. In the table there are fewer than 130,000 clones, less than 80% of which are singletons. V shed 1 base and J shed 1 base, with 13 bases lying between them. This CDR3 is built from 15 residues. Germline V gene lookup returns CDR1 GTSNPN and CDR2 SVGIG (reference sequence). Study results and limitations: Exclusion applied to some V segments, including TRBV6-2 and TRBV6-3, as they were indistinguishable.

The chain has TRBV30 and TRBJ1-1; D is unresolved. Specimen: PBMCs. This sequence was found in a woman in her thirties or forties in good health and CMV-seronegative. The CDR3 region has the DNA TGTGCCTGGAGTGATGTGGGCCGGGAGAACACTGAAGCTTTCTTT. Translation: CAWSDVGRENTEAFF.